This T cell receptor (beta chain) was captured by sequencing in a study of human T cells and chemical hapten exposure. Study as a whole: The study patch tested 0.01% DPC on the upper back and read results at 6 days.

This clonotype was recorded many times. The CDR3 covers 16 residues. Germline lookup yields CDR1 SGHAT and CDR2 FQNNGV. J lost 1 base, V lost 4 bases, and 3 bases had no gene match. TCRdb re-called the RACE reads with MiXCR, one entry per CDR3 protein. The data show under 120,000 distinct CDR3 sequences, 9.5% to 11% seen once. As to time point: patch test 1, 2 weeks after DPC sensitization. The treatment denotes: therapeutic diphenylcyclopropenone sensitization with weekly scalp DPC. This TCR was sampled from a woman in her thirties or forties with alopecia areata. Some clones in this sample may be carry-over from other donors' samples. The chain links TRBV11-2 to TRBJ2-3; TRBD2 matches 12 bases. The starting material was whole blood, obtained in connection with sensitization to the hapten diphenylcyclopropenone (DPC). The CDR3 DNA reads as TGTGCCAGCAGCTCACTAGCGGGAGGAGGCACAGATACGCAGTATTTT. Its translation is CASSSLAGGGTDTQYF.